Listed here is a single T cell receptor beta chain. This clonotype appeared a single time. Its antigen is not yet known. There are no base qualities to consult, and no much larger clone falls within one base. Weak support is all one read offers. This record comes from a study of CD8 T cells in Susac syndrome (dated by TCRdb to the late 2010s). Background for the entire study: Whether CD8+ T cell activation and differentiation in Susac syndrome was antigen driven was tested using repertoire sequencing. Clonality of the CD8+ T cell repertoire was compared between roughly 13 healthy donors, about 14 Susac syndrome patients and about 15 multiple sclerosis patients.

Peripheral blood CD8+ and CD4+ T cells from healthy donors, Susac syndrome patients and multiple sclerosis patients were profiled by high-throughput TCR beta sequencing. Treatment-naive patients with stable or active relapsing-remitting disease fulfilling revised McDonald criteria were used as multiple sclerosis controls. Bulk CD8+ and CD4+ T cells were purified by magnetic negative isolation, whereas CD8+ TEMRA cells were enriched by FACS. Blood was drawn into EDTA tubes, processed within 24 hours, and PBMCs were isolated by density gradient centrifugation. PBMCs intended for TCR sequencing were cryopreserved in liquid nitrogen and were subsequently thawed in a 37 degrees C water bath. Purity of sorted or isolated CD4+, CD8+ and CD8+ TEMRA cells was at least 90%. The full study reports these points: The TCR sequencing and HLA analysis was acknowledged to have included a relatively small number of individuals.

RNA was extracted using the RNeasy kit, and about 0.5 to 1 ug of the RNA was reverse transcribed with random hexamers. The immunoSEQ multiplex PCR assay, which covers 54 Vbeta and 13 Jbeta segments, was used to amplify TCR beta CDR3 regions. PCR amplification bias was corrected using a synthetic template baseline for primer optimization and computational correction. The original pipeline was this. Reads were assigned to V, D and J genes according to IMGT and analyzed in immunoSEQ Analyzer, with only productive sequences retained. Clonality was computed as one minus Shannon entropy normalized by log2 of the number of productive unique sequences. For each patient and control, public and private clones were evaluated within the 100 most prevalent clones. Clones were defined as Susac-specific when absent from the healthy and MS cohorts, from about 1,100 published viral clones and from other ImmuneACCESS disease sequences. The raw public reads went through TCRdb reprocessing: fastp at Q25, MiXCR clone calling, in-frame beta chains kept. Every CDR3 protein is listed once, alongside the most common genes and DNA of its rows. None of the V and J calls come from the authors' own analysis; TCRdb made them. For this sample there are around 200,000 distinct CDR3 sequences; roughly nine tenths appear just once. Of the sample, less than 0.15% falls within the top ten clones.

V lost 2 bases and J lost 0 bases; the stretch between them is 11 bases long. The CDR3 runs 16 amino acids, cysteine and phenylalanine included. The DNA shown is the 48-base CDR3, in frame from base 1. As encoded in the germline V gene, CDR1 is SGHRS while CDR2 is YFSETQ. The sample was CD8+ T cells from PBMCs. The chain joins TRBV5-1 to TRBJ2-2; the D region possibly corresponds to TRBD2 (5 bases align). This receptor was identified in a human donor with multiple sclerosis. The CDR3 sequence is CASSLRMRANTGELFF. At the DNA level, the sequence is TGCGCCAGCAGCTTACGTATGAGGGCGAACACCGGGGAGCTGTTTTTT.